The rows below give T cell receptor beta chains drawn from one sample of a study of cytomegalovirus exposure and HLA in healthy donors. The method was immunoSEQ multiplex PCR; TCRdb's version includes in-frame clones alone and lacks a portion of them. The repertoire holds under 200,000 clones, around 80% seen once, with 4.5% to 5.5% in the top ten. The sample consisted of PBMCs. The receptors stem from a woman aged 50 to 60 in good health and CMV-seropositive. CDR3s include the opening cysteine and the closing phenylalanine or tryptophan. Fields, in order: J gene, CDR3 length, clone size, V gene, D gene, CDR3 DNA, CDR3 protein. D genes are given only for firm matches. Some rows have no size entry. The others give once, few or many, or a class for an expanded clone.

TRBJ1-1 12 once TRBV5-1 . TGCGCCAGCGGGGGGGGGAACACTGAAGCTTTCTTT CASGGGNTEAFF
TRBJ1-3 15 few TRBV28 . TGTGCCAGCACGCCTAGGGGCAGGGCTGGAAACACCATATATTTT CASTPRGRAGNTIYF
TRBJ2-7 16 . TRBV6-6 TRBD2 TGTGCCAGCAGTCGCCGACTAGCGGGAGGAGGTGACGAGCAGTACTTC CASSRRLAGGGDEQYF
TRBJ2-7 12 . TRBV2 . TGTGCCAGCAGAATGGACTCCTACGAGCAGTACTTC CASRMDSYEQYF
TRBJ1-2 13 . TRBV28 . TGTGCCTCGGGCGGGGGGAATCACTATGGCTACACCTTC CASGGGNHYGYTF
TRBJ1-2 15 . TRBV7-3 TRBD1 TGTGCCAGCAGCTTAAATCCGAATGACAGGGACGGCTACACCTTC CASSLNPNDRDGYTF
TRBJ2-5 15 . TRBV11-1 . TGTGCCAGCAGCTTAGTATGGGGCAGCCAAGAGACCCAGTACTTC CASSLVWGSQETQYF
TRBJ1-3 13 . TRBV11-3 . TGTGCCAGCAGCTTATCGCCCGCAGACACCATATATTTT CASSLSPADTIYF
TRBJ1-2 15 . TRBV19 TRBD1 TGTGCCAGTAGTCCCCGACAGGGAGGACACTATGGCTACACCTTC CASSPRQGGHYGYTF
TRBJ1-1 17 . TRBV7-9 . TGTGCCAGCAGCCAACAACAGGGAGGGTGGATGAACACTGAAGCTTTCTTT CASSQQQGGWMNTEAFF
TRBJ1-1 13 . TRBV6-5 TRBD1 TGTGCCAGCAGCCCCGCGACAGGGACTGAAGCTTTCTTT CASSPATGTEAFF
TRBJ1-1 14 . TRBV19 . TGTGCCAGTAGTACAGAGGGGGGGGCGATGTCAGCTTTCTTT CASSTEGGAMSAFF
TRBJ2-5 16 . TRBV6-1 . TGTGCCAGCAGTGAAGCGGGGGGAAGAGTCGGGGAGACCCAGTACTTC CASSEAGGRVGETQYF
TRBJ2-5 14 . TRBV2 TRBD1 TGTGCCAGCAGTCTACAGGGGATTCGAGAGACCCAGTACTTC CASSLQGIRETQYF
TRBJ2-1 13 once TRBV18 TRBD1 TGTGCCAGCACGGGACAGAGTTACAATGAGCAGTTCTTC CASTGQSYNEQFF
TRBJ2-1 16 . TRBV28 . TGTGCCAGCAGTCGCCTTGGAGCGGTTAGACACAATGAGCAGTTCTTC CASSRLGAVRHNEQFF
TRBJ2-7 16 once TRBV27 TRBD2 TGTGCCAGCAGGCCCTGGGAGGGGACCCAAGGATCCGAGCAGTACTTC CASRPWEGTQGSEQYF
TRBJ1-1 16 . TRBV27 TRBD1 TGTGCCAGCAGTTTATCGATGGGGACAGGGGACACTGAAGCTTTCTTT CASSLSMGTGDTEAFF
TRBJ1-2 14 . TRBV5-1 TRBD1 TGCGCCAGCCGGGACAGGGGAGCTAACTATGGCTACACCTTC CASRDRGANYGYTF
TRBJ1-2 16 . TRBV10-1 . TGCGCCAGCACCGGGGGGGAACAGGTTTGTTGGGGTGGCTACACCTTC CASTGGEQVCWGGYTF
TRBJ1-2 15 . TRBV5-4 TRBD1 TGTGCCAGCAAAGGGGAACAGGGGCTGAACTATGGCTACACCTTC CASKGEQGLNYGYTF
TRBJ1-2 13 . TRBV11-2 TRBD1 TGTGCCAGCAGCTGGGAAGGGACAGTCGGCTACACCTTC CASSWEGTVGYTF
TRBJ2-7 14 once TRBV5-1 TRBD2 TGCGCCAGCAGCTTGGGGACTAGCGGACACGAGCAGTACTTC CASSLGTSGHEQYF
TRBJ2-5 14 . TRBV7-8 TRBD1 TGTGCCAGCAGCTTAGTACAGGGGAAAGAGACCCAGTACTTC CASSLVQGKETQYF
TRBJ1-5 14 few TRBV5-4 . TGTGCCAGCAGCTTGGGTCAGGGCGCTCAGCCCCAGCATTTT CASSLGQGAQPQHF
TRBJ2-7 16 once TRBV5-1 TRBD2 TGCGCCAGCAGCACAGGGGGACTAGCGGGTACGTACGAGCAGTACTTC CASSTGGLAGTYEQYF
TRBJ2-5 14 . TRBV25-1 . TGTGCCAGCAGTTATACTAGGATTCAAGAGACCCAGTACTTC CASSYTRIQETQYF
TRBJ2-7 17 . TRBV4-2 TRBD1 TGTGCCAGCCAAGATAGGACAGGGGGCGAGGACTCCTACGAGCAGTACTTC CASQDRTGGEDSYEQYF
TRBJ2-1 14 few TRBV6-1 . TGTGCCAGCAGTGAACCTGGGGCCTGGAATGAGCAGTTCTTC CASSEPGAWNEQFF
TRBJ2-5 14 . TRBV5-4 TRBD1 TGTGCCAGCAGCTTACAGGGGGCTAGCGAGACCCAGTACTTC CASSLQGASETQYF
TRBJ2-7 14 . TRBV4-3 . TGCGCCAGCAGCCAAGACCGAACAGCCCGCGAGCAGTACTTC CASSQDRTAREQYF
TRBJ2-1 15 . TRBV19 TRBD2 TGTGCCAGTAGTCCACGGACTAGCGGGAGCAGTGAGCAGTTCTTC CASSPRTSGSSEQFF
TRBJ2-7 14 once TRBV7-2 . TGTGCCAGCAGCTTAGTAGCAGGGACCTACGAGCAGTACTTC CASSLVAGTYEQYF
TRBJ2-3 14 . TRBV7-2 . TGTGCCAGCAGCTTGAGATGGAGCACAGATACGCAGTATTTT CASSLRWSTDTQYF
TRBJ2-7 15 . TRBV2 TRBD2 TGTGCCAGCAGGGTCAGACTAGCGGGCCACTACGAGCAGTACTTC CASRVRLAGHYEQYF
TRBJ2-6 15 . TRBV6-1 . TGTGCCAGCAGTGAAGGGCAGTTCGCGGCCAACGTCCTGACTTTC CASSEGQFAANVLTF
TRBJ2-1 16 . TRBV7-2 TRBD2 TGTGCCAGCAGCGCCGGGGTAGCGGGGGGTCTGAATGAGCAGTTCTTC CASSAGVAGGLNEQFF
TRBJ1-2 12 . TRBV13 . TGTGCCAGCAGCTTAGTCCGCTATGGCTACACCTTC CASSLVRYGYTF
TRBJ2-3 15 . TRBV6-5 . TGTGCCAGCAGCTTCAACCCGGGGGTTGCAGATACGCAGTATTTT CASSFNPGVADTQYF
TRBJ2-1 14 . TRBV5-1 TRBD2 TGCGCCAGCAGCTTCCTAGCGGGAGGGAGTGAGCAGTTCTTC CASSFLAGGSEQFF
TRBJ1-3 16 . TRBV7-6 . TGTGCCAGCAGCTACCCCCCGGGGAGGGAACGACACACCATATATTTT CASSYPPGRERHTIYF
TRBJ2-5 13 few TRBV11-2 . TGTGCCAGCAGCTTAGACCTCTCAGAGACCCAGTACTTC CASSLDLSETQYF
TRBJ2-3 13 . TRBV12-1 . TGTGCCAGCAGCTGCCCGACAGGCGGGACGCAGTATTTT CASSCPTGGTQYF
TRBJ2-1 14 . TRBV9 . TGTGCCAGCAGCGGGAGGTCCTCCTACAATGAGCAGTTCTTC CASSGRSSYNEQFF
TRBJ2-7 14 . TRBV10-3 . TGTGCCATCAGTGACAGGGGCAAATCCTACGAGCAGTACTTC CAISDRGKSYEQYF
TRBJ1-1 13 . TRBV11-2 . TGTGCCAGCAGCTATGTCGGGTTAACTGAAGCTTTCTTT CASSYVGLTEAFF
TRBJ2-1 15 . TRBV7-3 . TGTGCCAGCAGCTTAAGTAGGGGGGGCCCTAATGAGCAGTTCTTC CASSLSRGGPNEQFF
TRBJ1-2 16 . TRBV15 TRBD1 TGTGCCACCAGCAGATCCCGGGACAGTGGGAGCTATGGCTACACCTTC CATSRSRDSGSYGYTF
TRBJ2-5 20 few TRBV4-2 TRBD2 TGTGCCAGCAGCCAAGGGATAGCGGGGGGGCCTCTGGGCGGCCGAGAGACCCAGTACTTC CASSQGIAGGPLGGRETQYF
TRBJ1-1 12 . TRBV21-1 . TGTGCCAGGGGGACAGGGATCACTGAAGCTTTCTTT CARGTGITEAFF
TRBJ2-5 15 . TRBV7-2 TRBD1 TGTGCCAGCAGCTTAGCCTACAGGGGGCTTGAGACCCAGTACTTC CASSLAYRGLETQYF